These 18 T cell receptor beta chains were sequenced from one sample in a study of cytomegalovirus exposure and HLA in healthy donors. The PCR ran on 60 Vbeta and 13 Jbeta primers. Sequenced by immunoSEQ multiplex PCR; TCRdb stores in-frame clones only, minus some. The sample carries more than 200,000 clones, around 70% recorded once. Sequencing input: PBMCs. Receptors were obtained from a man aged 40-55 years in good health and CMV-seropositive.

The chain employs TRBV5-5 and TRBJ2-3; D remains ambiguous. The germline V and J ends were trimmed by 0 bases and 8 bases, with 7 bases remaining between them. The CDR3 sequence is 12 residues long. Looked up from germline, CDR1 is SGHKS and CDR2 is YYEKEE (reference sequence). CDR3 amino acids: CASSLDLSTQYF. The CDR3 DNA reads TGTGCCAGCAGCTTGGACCTAAGTACGCAGTATTTT. Looking up the rest from reference TRBV5-5 and TRBJ2-3 gives the full variable domain: DAGVTQSPTHLIKTRGQQVTLRCSPISGHKSVSWYQQVLGQGPQFIFQYYEKEERGRGNFPDRFSARQFPNYSSELNVNALLLGDSALYLCASSLDLSTQYFGPGTRLTVL.

The chain uses TRBV5-6 and TRBJ2-5; weak D call: TRBD2 (7 bases). The end of the DNA is better explained by TRBJ2-7, so the J call may be wrong. CDR1 and CDR2 from the germline V gene are SGHDT and YYEEEE. This CDR3 contains 17 residues. The CDR3 is CASSLAWGGAEPYEQYF. The CDR3 region has the DNA TGTGCCAGCAGCTTGGCCTGGGGGGGGGCCGAACCCTACGAGCAGTACTTC.

The CDR3 is CASSLVVGQNTEAFF. CDR3 sequence (DNA): TGTGCCAGCAGCTTAGTGGTAGGACAGAACACTGAAGCTTTCTTT. V and J are TRBV11-2 and TRBJ1-1; TRBD1 might be the D (5 bases). Trimming took off 1 base at V and 1 base at J, with 10 bases between the two ends. Per germline, CDR1 SGHAT and CDR2 FQNNGV. The CDR3 covers 15 residues.

The chain uses TRBV5-5 and TRBJ2-3; D is perhaps TRBD1 (6 bases). There are 16 residues in the CDR3. Germline V gene lookup returns CDR1 SGHKS and CDR2 YYEKEE (reference sequence). Trimming took 4 bases from V and 0 from J, leaving 15 bases between them. CDR3 sequence reads: CASSRISGTSTDTQYF. CDR3 coding DNA: TGTGCCAGCAGCCGCATTTCCGGGACAAGCACAGATACGCAGTATTTT.

This sequence joins TRBV5-1 and TRBJ2-3; 10 bases map to TRBD2. The CDR3 has 16 amino acids. With 2 bases clipped from V and 1 base from J, the junction kept 4 bases outside the gene matches. Germline-derived CDR1 and CDR2 are SGHRS and YFSETQ. CDR3 bases: TGCGCCAGCAGCTTCACGCTAGCGGGGGGCACAGATACGCAGTATTTT. Amino acids: CASSFTLAGGTDTQYF.

This clone was counted a few times. The chain carries TRBV2 and TRBJ1-2; tentatively, D is TRBD1 (5 bases). The CDR3 is 15 residues long. Germline-derived CDR1 and CDR2 are SNHLY and FYNNEI. Trimming stripped 6 bases from V and 2 bases from J, with 16 bases between. The CDR3 bases are TGTGCCAGCAGCTTGGGTCCCAGACAGAACTATGGCTACACCTTC. The encoded protein is CASSLGPRQNYGYTF.

The chain links TRBV18 to TRBJ2-3; D is ambiguous. CDR1 and CDR2 (germline): KGHSH, LQKENI. This CDR3 is built from 13 residues. With 4 bases removed from V and 0 bases from J, the gap between germline ends came to 5 bases. CDR3 bases: TGTGCCAGCTCACTTCCTAGCACAGATACGCAGTATTTT. Protein: CASSLPSTDTQYF.

The chain combines TRBV4-1 with TRBJ1-3; 8 nucleotides agree with TRBD1. The germline V gene encodes CDR1 MGHRA and CDR2 YSYEKL. CDR3 size: 16 residues. J was trimmed by 6 bases and V by 3 bases; bases with no gene match: 10. This chain's CDR3 is CASSHRPDRVENTIYF. DNA for the CDR3: TGCGCCAGCAGCCATCGCCCGGACAGGGTCGAAAACACCATATATTTT.

The chain joins TRBV7-2 to TRBJ2-3; 11 nucleotides align to TRBD2. The germline V gene encodes CDR1 SGHTA and CDR2 FQGNSA. CDR3 length: 14 residues. The V segment lost 5 bases and the J segment 5 bases; nucleotides outside the gene matches: 3. The CDR3 region is CASSLSGGGDTQYF. CDR3 DNA sequence: TGTGCCAGCAGCCTTAGCGGGGGGGGAGATACGCAGTATTTT.

V usage is TRBV28 and J usage is TRBJ2-5; TRBD1 matches 8 bases. The J call may not be correct, given that the DNA end is closer to TRBJ2-7. CDR1 is MDHEN, CDR2 SYDVKM, per germline. This CDR3 region has 14 residues. CDR3 sequence: CASRISGGWDEQYF. For the CDR3, the DNA is TGTGCCAGCAGAATATCAGGGGGCTGGGACGAGCAGTACTTC.

This CDR3 is CASSFAGAGELFF. As DNA, the CDR3 is TGTGCCAGCAGCTTCGCAGGGGCCGGGGAGCTGTTTTTT. The chain couples TRBV11-2 to TRBJ2-2; possible D gene TRBD1, 6 bases. The V end was cut by 3 bases, the J end by 6 bases, with 8 bases between. This CDR3 is built from 13 residues. Germline loops: CDR1 SGHAT, CDR2 FQNNGV. The full variable domain, completed using reference TRBV11-2 and TRBJ2-2, is EAGVAQSPRYKIIEKRQSVAFWCNPISGHATLYWYQQILGQGPKLLIQFQNNGVVDDSQLPKDRFSAERLKGVDSTLKIQPAKLEDSAVYLCASSFAGAGELFFGEGSRLTVL.

The V and J genes are TRBV9 and TRBJ2-6; D ambiguous. Trimming removed 4 bases from V and 2 bases from J, with 13 bases in between. CDR3 length: 16 residues. CDR1 is SGDLS and CDR2 is YYNGEE in the germline V gene. CDR3 sequence (DNA): TGTGCCAGCAGCCAGAAATTGGTGGCTGGGGCCAACGTCCTGACTTTC. Translation gives CASSQKLVAGANVLTF. Full variable domain (missing parts from reference TRBV9 and TRBJ2-6): DSGVTQTPKHLITATGQRVTLRCSPRSGDLSVYWYQQSLDQGLQFLIQYYNGEERAKGNILERFSAQQFPDLHSELNLSSLELGDSALYFCASSQKLVAGANVLTFGAGSRLTVL.

This chain uses TRBV19 with TRBJ1-6; TRBD1 is a possible D gene (5 bases). This CDR3 spans 14 amino acids. The V end lost 11 bases, the J end lost 7 bases, and 18 bases lay between the germline ends. CDR1 LNHDA and CDR2 SQIVND come from the germline V gene (reference sequence). CDR3 DNA: TGTGCCGGAGGGATGGGGGAGAGCAATTCACCCCTCCACTTT. Its translation: CAGGMGESNSPLHF.

V gene TRBV6-6 combines with J gene TRBJ1-1; 8 bases agree with TRBD1. There are 15 residues in the CDR3. V lost 4 bases and J lost 1; bases outside the gene matches: 5. In germline, CDR1 is MNHNY, CDR2 SVGAGI (reference sequence). The DNA for the CDR3 is TGTGCCAGCAGTTTCCGGGACAGGCGGAACACTGAAGCTTTCTTT. Protein: CASSFRDRRNTEAFF.

The chain joins TRBV28 to TRBJ1-2, with TRBD1 identical over 7 bases. CDR3 length: 14 amino acids. Germline V CDR1 and CDR2: MDHEN, SYDVKM. V lost 5 bases, J lost 7 bases, and 10 bases stayed unmatched. CDR3 residues: CASSPPGQRGGYTF. The CDR3 coding sequence is TGTGCCAGCAGTCCACCGGGACAGAGGGGTGGCTACACCTTC.

This sequence joins TRBV5-1 and TRBJ1-1, with 7 bases identical to TRBD1. Germline-derived CDR1 and CDR2 are SGHRS and YFSETQ. CDR3 size: 13 residues. J lost 7 bases, V lost 0 bases, and 3 bases had no gene match. CDR3 DNA sequence: TGCGCCAGCAGCTTGGGACAGGGTAATGAAGCTTTCTTT. Translated, it gives CASSLGQGNEAFF.

In its sample, this clone was seen once. V and J are TRBV4-1 and TRBJ1-2; 9 nucleotides match TRBD1. Germline trimming cut 8 bases from V and 2 bases from J; bases unmatched to any gene: 9. CDR1 is MGHRA, CDR2 YSYEKL, per germline. The CDR3 has 15 amino acids. The CDR3: CASLPLQGANYGYTF. The CDR3 DNA reads TGCGCCAGCTTACCCTTACAGGGGGCAAACTATGGCTACACCTTC.

With respect to this clone: One end of the junction does not line up with germline, which may come from a read error. This chain uses TRBV4-3 with TRBJ1-1, with 7 positions matching TRBD1. CDR3 size: 15 residues. CDR1 is LGHNA and CDR2 is YSLEER in the germline V gene. In nucleotides, the CDR3 is TGCGCCAGCGGCCAAAGTCCGACAGGGAGCGTTGAAGCTTTCTTT. Translating gives CASGQSPTGSVEAFF.